This T cell receptor beta chain was sequenced during a study of T cells in Graves' hyperthyroidism and ophthalmopathy. Study-level findings and limits: Clonotypes that were expanded in thyroid above 0.001 mostly appeared in blood too.

Many counts were recorded for this clonotype. Antigen: not known. The CDR3 runs to 16 residues. In germline, CDR1 is SEHNR, CDR2 FQNEAQ (reference sequence). V was pared by 5 bases and J by 2 bases, with 17 bases between. Amplification of TCR beta CDR3 regions used RNA as the template. Using the HTBI primer set, a first-round RT-PCR was run on the TCR CDR3. TCRdb reprocessed the multiplex PCR reads via MiXCR and lists one record per CDR3 protein. The sample lists about 410,000 distinct CDR3 sequences; roughly 15% were seen once. Sequenced: blood. The chain joins TRBV7-9 to TRBJ2-3; possible D gene TRBD1, 5 bases. The origin of this receptor is a woman in her thirties with Graves' ophthalmopathy. The CDR3 protein is CASSLRRAGNTDTQYF. CDR3 DNA sequence: TGTGCCAGCAGCCTACGCAGGGCCGGCAACACAGATACGCAGTATTTT. Full variable domain (remainder filled in from reference TRBV7-9 and TRBJ2-3): DTGVSQNPRHKITKRGQNVTFRCDPISEHNRLYWYRQTLGQGPEFLTYFQNEAQLEKSRLLSDRFSAERPKGSFSTLEIQRTEQGDSAMYLCASSLRRAGNTDTQYFGPGTRLTVL.